This T cell receptor (beta chain) was identified during a study of identical twins. The study's findings and limits: Insertions were fewer in abundant cord blood beta clonotypes, whereas memory repertoires showed none of this pattern.

TCRdb independently ran MiXCR on the 5' RACE reads; one entry per CDR3 protein. The sample contains just under 650,000 distinct CDR3 sequences, about 7.6% of which appear only once. This clonotype was seen repeatedly, ten times or more. Its cognate antigen is unknown. The same sample was also used in a study of yellow fever vaccine responses in identical twins.

Sequenced material: PBMCs. This TCR was recovered from a woman younger than 35 in good health.

In DNA, the CDR3 is TGTGCCAGCAGCTTAGCGACGACAGGGAAGGGTTATGGCTACACCTTC. Amino acid sequence: CASSLATTGKGYGYTF. The chain recombines TRBV7-2 with TRBJ1-2; 7 bases are a match to TRBD1. V was clipped by 0 bases and J by 5 bases; unmatched bases: 9. The CDR3 has 16 residues. Germline lookup yields CDR1 SGHTA and CDR2 FQGNSA.